Listed below are T cell receptor beta chains from one sample, sequenced in a study of OX40 agonist ivuxolimab in advanced cancers. Assay: immunoSEQ multiplex PCR; the TCRdb copy retains only in-frame clones and omits some. Of approximately 58,000 clones detected, roughly 88% appear once; the ten largest clones hold 2.6%. Sequenced here: CD4+ or CD8+ T cells sorted from blood, sampled in a trial of the OX40 agonist ivuxolimab. These receptors all stem from an adult with an advanced solid tumor such as melanoma, head and neck, liver or kidney cancer. The CDR3 runs from the conserved cysteine through the conserved F or W. Fields, in order: CDR3 DNA, CDR3 protein, V gene, clone size, D gene, J gene. D genes are given only for firm matches. Size is stated for part of the rows, as once, few or many counts, or as a class when the clone is expanded.

DNA: TGCGCCAGCAGCCCAGGAGGGGGGACCCAGTACTTC; CDR3: CASSPGGGTQYF; V: TRBV4-1; size: NA; D: NA; J: TRBJ2-5
DNA: TGTGCCAGCAGTACGATAGGGGTTGGTGATCAGCCCCAGCATTTT; CDR3: CASSTIGVGDQPQHF; V: TRBV28; size: NA; D: NA; J: TRBJ1-5
DNA: TGCGCCAGCGGGTTGGAGGAGACCCAGTACTTC; CDR3: CASGLEETQYF; V: TRBV5-1; size: NA; D: NA; J: TRBJ2-5
DNA: TGTGCCAGCACCTGGGAAGGCTATGGCTACACCTTC; CDR3: CASTWEGYGYTF; V: TRBV6-1; size: NA; D: NA; J: TRBJ1-2
DNA: TGCGCCAGCAGCTTGGGGGTCGTAGGGAGCGGCTACACCTTC; CDR3: CASSLGVVGSGYTF; V: TRBV5-1; size: NA; D: NA; J: TRBJ1-2
DNA: TGTGCCAGCAGCCTGACAGGGGGCAATCAGCCCCAGCATTTT; CDR3: CASSLTGGNQPQHF; V: TRBV7-8; size: NA; D: TRBD1; J: TRBJ1-5
DNA: TGCGCCAGCAGCTTGGCCCCTGGGGGCAATGAGCAGTTCTTC; CDR3: CASSLAPGGNEQFF; V: TRBV5-1; size: NA; D: NA; J: TRBJ2-1
DNA: TGTGCCAGCAGCTTAGAGGGACAGAGGAATGAGCAGTTCTTC; CDR3: CASSLEGQRNEQFF; V: TRBV11-3; size: NA; D: TRBD1; J: TRBJ2-1
DNA: TGTGCCAGCAGTGCACTAGCGGGGGGCCCAGATACGCAGTATTTT; CDR3: CASSALAGGPDTQYF; V: TRBV2; size: once; D: TRBD2; J: TRBJ2-3
DNA: TGTGCCAGCAGAGCTACGTCGGGACAGGGCTATGGCTACACCTTC; CDR3: CASRATSGQGYGYTF; V: TRBV6-1; size: NA; D: TRBD1; J: TRBJ1-2
DNA: TGTGCCAGCAGCCCGGGACGGCCAGGACAGCGTTTGGGAAACACCATATATTTT; CDR3: CASSPGRPGQRLGNTIYF; V: TRBV7-2; size: NA; D: NA; J: TRBJ1-3
DNA: TGTGCCTGGAGACTGACAGGGGGCTACACCTTC; CDR3: CAWRLTGGYTF; V: TRBV30; size: NA; D: TRBD1; J: TRBJ1-2
DNA: TGTGCCAGCAGCTTGGCAGACCTCCAAGAGACCCAGTACTTC; CDR3: CASSLADLQETQYF; V: TRBV5-6; size: NA; D: NA; J: TRBJ2-5
DNA: TGCGCCAGCAGCTTGTCTCTCCAGGGAGGGTTAAACACCATATATTTT; CDR3: CASSLSLQGGLNTIYF; V: TRBV5-1; size: NA; D: NA; J: TRBJ1-3
DNA: TGCGCCAGCAGCTTCGGGACAGGGGCGACTGGGGCCAACGTCCTGACTTTC; CDR3: CASSFGTGATGANVLTF; V: TRBV5-1; size: NA; D: TRBD1; J: TRBJ2-6
DNA: TGTGCCAGTAAGGACAGGACATCGAACACCGGGGAGCTGTTTTTT; CDR3: CASKDRTSNTGELFF; V: TRBV19; size: NA; D: TRBD1; J: TRBJ2-2
DNA: TGTGCCAGTAGTGGGACCCCCGATCAGCCCCAGCATTTT; CDR3: CASSGTPDQPQHF; V: TRBV19; size: few; D: NA; J: TRBJ1-5
DNA: TGTGCCAGCAGCTTAGTGGCGGGGGGGATCCAAGAGACCCAGTACTTC; CDR3: CASSLVAGGIQETQYF; V: TRBV7-2; size: NA; D: TRBD2; J: TRBJ2-5
DNA: TGTGCCAGCAGCTTGGGGACAGGGCGTAATCAGCCCCAGCATTTT; CDR3: CASSLGTGRNQPQHF; V: TRBV5-4; size: NA; D: TRBD1; J: TRBJ1-5
DNA: TGTGCCAGCAGCGCAAACATCCTCCAGGGAAATAGCAATCAGCCCCAGCATTTT; CDR3: CASSANILQGNSNQPQHF; V: TRBV4-2; size: NA; D: NA; J: TRBJ1-5
DNA: TGTGCCAGCAGCCGCCAGTACGAGCAGTACTTC; CDR3: CASSRQYEQYF; V: TRBV5-6; size: once; D: NA; J: TRBJ2-7
DNA: TGTGCCAGCAGCGTAGGGGGCACAGATACGCAGTATTTT; CDR3: CASSVGGTDTQYF; V: TRBV9; size: NA; D: NA; J: TRBJ2-3
DNA: TGTGCCAGCAGCAGAGACGGGGGGGCGGGCGCAGATACGCAGTATTTT; CDR3: CASSRDGGAGADTQYF; V: TRBV9; size: NA; D: TRBD2; J: TRBJ2-3
DNA: TGTGCCAGCAGTGCTCAGGGGCATGGCTACACCTTC; CDR3: CASSAQGHGYTF; V: TRBV6-1; size: NA; D: NA; J: TRBJ1-2
DNA: TGTGCCAGCAGTCCTACCCTCGGGTCCAAAGAGACCCAGTACTTC; CDR3: CASSPTLGSKETQYF; V: TRBV6-1; size: NA; D: NA; J: TRBJ2-5
DNA: TGTGCCAGCAGCTCGCCAGCGGGGGGGTACAATGAGCAGTTCTTC; CDR3: CASSSPAGGYNEQFF; V: TRBV11-2; size: NA; D: TRBD2; J: TRBJ2-1
DNA: TGTGCCAGCAGCTTATCCCCCTCAACAGGGGTGTACAATGAGCAGTTCTTC; CDR3: CASSLSPSTGVYNEQFF; V: TRBV11-2; size: few; D: TRBD1; J: TRBJ2-1
DNA: TGTGCCATCAAGAACCAAGAGACCCAGTACTTC; CDR3: CAIKNQETQYF; V: TRBV10-3; size: NA; D: NA; J: TRBJ2-5
DNA: TGTGCCAGTACTGAAGGCCGGGTTCGGACTGAAGCTTTCTTT; CDR3: CASTEGRVRTEAFF; V: TRBV19; size: once; D: NA; J: TRBJ1-1
DNA: TGTGCCAGCAGCTCAGCACAAGAGACCCAGTACTTC; CDR3: CASSSAQETQYF; V: TRBV7-9; size: NA; D: NA; J: TRBJ2-5
DNA: TGCGCCAGCAGTGGTACGGAAGATGGCGAGCAGTACTTC; CDR3: CASSGTEDGEQYF; V: TRBV10-1; size: few; D: NA; J: TRBJ2-7
DNA: TGTGCCAGCAGCTTCGGGGGACGGACCTACGAGCAGTACTTC; CDR3: CASSFGGRTYEQYF; V: TRBV5-6; size: few; D: NA; J: TRBJ2-7
DNA: TGTGCCAGCTCACCACCGGCGGCCTACGAGCAGTACTTC; CDR3: CASSPPAAYEQYF; V: TRBV18; size: NA; D: NA; J: TRBJ2-7
DNA: TGTGCCAGCAGCGTAGCAGGAGGATCTCGGGAGCAGTACTTC; CDR3: CASSVAGGSREQYF; V: TRBV9; size: NA; D: NA; J: TRBJ2-7
DNA: TGTGCCAGCAGGGGGCCGTTGGCGGGGGGGCAGAACACCGGGGAGCTGTTTTTT; CDR3: CASRGPLAGGQNTGELFF; V: TRBV2; size: NA; D: TRBD2; J: TRBJ2-2
DNA: TGCGCCAGCAGCTCGCTGGCGGGAAGCACTGAAGCTTTCTTT; CDR3: CASSSLAGSTEAFF; V: TRBV5-1; size: once; D: NA; J: TRBJ1-1
DNA: TGTGCCAGCAGCTTACAAGAGAACACCGGGGAGCTGTTTTTT; CDR3: CASSLQENTGELFF; V: TRBV11-3; size: NA; D: NA; J: TRBJ2-2
DNA: TGTGCCTTAAAGCGGACCCAACAGGGCGACGAGCAGTACTTC; CDR3: CALKRTQQGDEQYF; V: TRBV21-1; size: NA; D: NA; J: TRBJ2-7
DNA: TGTGCCAGCAACCCCGCTAGCGGGGGAGTAAACACCGGGGAGCTGTTTTTT; CDR3: CASNPASGGVNTGELFF; V: TRBV4-2; size: NA; D: TRBD2; J: TRBJ2-2
DNA: TGCGCCAGCAGCTTGGATGACACCTTACCAAACTATGGCTACACCTTC; CDR3: CASSLDDTLPNYGYTF; V: TRBV5-1; size: few; D: NA; J: TRBJ1-2
DNA: TGTGCCAGCTCACCACTAGCGGGGGCTACGGATGAGCAGTTCTTC; CDR3: CASSPLAGATDEQFF; V: TRBV18; size: NA; D: TRBD2; J: TRBJ2-1
DNA: TGCGCCAGCAGCTTGGCAGGACAGACCTACGAGCAGTACTTC; CDR3: CASSLAGQTYEQYF; V: TRBV5-1; size: NA; D: NA; J: TRBJ2-7
DNA: TGTGCCAGTCGACAGGGCTTAGATACGCAGTATTTT; CDR3: CASRQGLDTQYF; V: TRBV28; size: NA; D: TRBD1; J: TRBJ2-3
DNA: TGCGCCAGCAGACCGACCCGGGGGGATAATTCACCCCTCCACTTT; CDR3: CASRPTRGDNSPLHF; V: TRBV5-1; size: NA; D: NA; J: TRBJ1-6
DNA: TGTGCCAGCAGCCTCCGGACAGGGAACCACGAGCAGTACTTC; CDR3: CASSLRTGNHEQYF; V: TRBV5-6; size: NA; D: TRBD1; J: TRBJ2-7
DNA: TGCGCCAGCAGCACGGGACAGGGATCCTACGAGCAGTACTTC; CDR3: CASSTGQGSYEQYF; V: TRBV5-1; size: NA; D: TRBD1; J: TRBJ2-7
DNA: TGTGCCAGCAGATCCACCGGCGGTGGAGTTAGGGAGCTGTTTTTT; CDR3: CASRSTGGGVRELFF; V: TRBV7-2; size: few; D: NA; J: TRBJ2-2
DNA: TGTGCCAGCAGCGTTACCACGGGACAGCAGTTCTTC; CDR3: CASSVTTGQQFF; V: TRBV9; size: NA; D: NA; J: TRBJ2-1
DNA: TGTGCCAGCAGTGGACAGGGCGGGAATGAGCAGTTCTTC; CDR3: CASSGQGGNEQFF; V: TRBV2; size: NA; D: TRBD1; J: TRBJ2-1
DNA: TGTGCCAGCAGCCAACAGGGGGTTGCCTCTTATAGCAATCAGCCCCAGCATTTT; CDR3: CASSQQGVASYSNQPQHF; V: TRBV28; size: NA; D: TRBD1; J: TRBJ1-5
DNA: TGTGCCAGCTCCTCGGCCCCCTCTAGCGGGGGAACCTACAATGAGCAGTTCTTC; CDR3: CASSSAPSSGGTYNEQFF; V: TRBV18; size: NA; D: TRBD2; J: TRBJ2-1
DNA: TGTGCCAGCAGCACCCGGGGGGACGGCACAGATACGCAGTATTTT; CDR3: CASSTRGDGTDTQYF; V: TRBV9; size: NA; D: TRBD2; J: TRBJ2-3
DNA: TGCGCCAGCAGCTACTCCGGGACAGGGGCGTTCAACTACGAGCAGTACTTC; CDR3: CASSYSGTGAFNYEQYF; V: TRBV5-1; size: few; D: TRBD1; J: TRBJ2-7
DNA: TGTGCCAGCAGCCCCTCCAGGGGGAAGTGGCCAGTGGGGAAAAACAATGAGCAGTTCTTC; CDR3: CASSPSRGKWPVGKNNEQFF; V: TRBV11-3; size: NA; D: TRBD1; J: TRBJ2-1
DNA: TGTGCCAGCAGCCGTAACAGGGAAAAACTGTTTTTT; CDR3: CASSRNREKLFF; V: TRBV14; size: few; D: NA; J: TRBJ1-4